This TCR beta chain comes out of a study of CD8 T cells in ankylosing spondylitis. Study-level results: Ankylosing spondylitis blood seemed to carry a telltale TCR beta motif made of roughly eight highly homologous variants. Earlier studies detected some motif variants in reactive arthritis synovial fluid and blood. Researchers reportedly found disease-linked clones significantly enriched in matched ankylosing spondylitis synovial fluid.

J lost 3 bases, V lost 6 bases, and 5 bases had no gene match. CDR1 is SQVTM and CDR2 is ANQGSEA in the germline V gene. This CDR3 has 15 residues. Quantitative 5'-RACE with molecular barcodes was used to make the TCR beta libraries. MiXCR was run by TCRdb on the 5' RACE reads, yielding one entry per CDR3 protein. The table records about 340,000 distinct CDR3 sequences, 20% to 25% of them present only once. Note on this clonotype: Its antigen is undetermined.

The chain couples TRBV29-1 to TRBJ2-2; 12 nucleotides align to TRBD2. Sequenced input: blood, either unsorted or a sorted T cell fraction (not recorded which). The sequence derives from a male donor with ankylosing spondylitis or in good health (not recorded which). CDR3 coding DNA: TGCAGCGTGGCACTAGCGGGGGGACACACCGGGGAGCTGTTTTTT. Protein sequence: CSVALAGGHTGELFF.